Listed below are T cell receptor beta chains from one sample, sequenced in a study of cytomegalovirus exposure and HLA in healthy donors. Repertoires were generated with immunoSEQ multiplex PCR, while TCRdb's copy carries only in-frame clones and drops some. In the table there are some 100,000 clones, roughly 75% of which are singletons. Sequenced: PBMCs. Source of these receptors: a woman aged 18-30 years in good health and CMV-seropositive. Each CDR3 is given with its conserved first and last residue. The D gene is left open where the match is weak. Some rows have no size entry. The others give once, few or many, or a class for an expanded clone.

D | size | J | V | CDR3 | DNA
TRBD2 | NA | TRBJ2-1 | TRBV9 | CASSEAPRLAGVMYNEQFF | TGTGCCAGCAGCGAAGCTCCCCGACTAGCGGGAGTTATGTACAATGAGCAGTTCTTC
NA | NA | TRBJ2-7 | TRBV2 | CASRATGRGEQYF | TGTGCCAGCAGGGCCACAGGGAGAGGCGAGCAGTACTTC
NA | NA | TRBJ2-1 | TRBV5-1 | CASSLGSQMNEQFF | TGCGCCAGCAGCTTGGGATCGCAGATGAATGAGCAGTTCTTC
TRBD1 | medium-sized | TRBJ2-7 | TRBV6-5 | CASSYATGTGGYEQYF | TGTGCCAGCAGTTACGCCACCGGGACAGGGGGCTACGAGCAGTACTTC
NA | NA | TRBJ2-7 | TRBV19 | CASSIFLEAYEQYF | TGTGCCAGTAGTATTTTCCTAGAAGCCTACGAGCAGTACTTC
TRBD2 | NA | TRBJ2-3 | TRBV19 | CASSPSGRLTDTQYF | TGTGCCAGTAGCCCCAGCGGGAGACTCACAGATACGCAGTATTTT
NA | few | TRBJ1-1 | TRBV10-3 | CAIIGDTNTEAFF | TGTGCCATCATCGGGGACACTAACACTGAAGCTTTCTTT
NA | NA | TRBJ2-1 | TRBV18 | CASSPALAREEQFF | TGTGCCAGCTCACCTGCCCTCGCGAGGGAGGAGCAGTTCTTC
TRBD2 | NA | TRBJ2-5 | TRBV5-1 | CASSLALTSGLQETQYF | TGCGCCAGCAGCTTGGCTCTTACTAGCGGGCTCCAAGAGACCCAGTACTTC
NA | NA | TRBJ1-5 | TRBV15 | CATSRDLGGQPQHF | TGTGCCACCAGCAGAGATTTAGGGGGTCAGCCCCAGCATTTT
NA | NA | TRBJ2-3 | TRBV29-1 | CSAGRGARGDTQYF | TGCAGCGCCGGTCGGGGGGCGCGTGGGGATACGCAGTATTTT
NA | few | TRBJ2-1 | TRBV6-5 | CASRRLVGYNEQFF | TGTGCCAGCAGAAGACTAGTTGGCTACAATGAGCAGTTCTTC
TRBD1 | NA | TRBJ1-2 | TRBV6-5 | CATRQGDGYTF | TGTGCCACCAGACAGGGTGATGGCTACACCTTC
TRBD2 | NA | TRBJ2-7 | TRBV30 | CAWMLAGAHEQYF | TGTGCCTGGATGCTAGCGGGAGCCCACGAGCAGTACTTC
TRBD1 | NA | TRBJ1-1 | TRBV2 | CASSSDRGSTEAFF | TGTGCCAGCAGCTCTGACAGGGGCTCGACTGAAGCTTTCTTT
TRBD2 | once | TRBJ2-1 | TRBV28 | CASSLGLAGEGAEQFF | TGTGCCAGCAGCCTTGGACTAGCGGGAGAAGGAGCTGAGCAGTTCTTC
TRBD2 | NA | TRBJ2-5 | TRBV7-3 | CASSFGTSGRETQYF | TGTGCCAGCAGCTTCGGGACTAGCGGGAGGGAGACCCAGTACTTC
NA | NA | TRBJ2-7 | TRBV7-9 | CASSFAKLSYEQYF | TGTGCCAGCAGCTTCGCGAAGCTCTCCTACGAGCAGTACTTC
TRBD1 | NA | TRBJ1-1 | TRBV4-3 | CASSHEQGALNTEAFF | TGCGCCAGCAGCCATGAACAGGGGGCTCTGAACACTGAAGCTTTCTTT
TRBD1 | NA | TRBJ2-7 | TRBV7-2 | CASSYPGQVSYEQYF | TGTGCCAGCAGTTATCCGGGACAGGTCTCCTACGAGCAGTACTTC
TRBD1 | NA | TRBJ1-3 | TRBV30 | CAWSGGDSSGNTIYF | TGTGCCTGGAGTGGAGGGGACAGCTCTGGAAACACCATATATTTT
TRBD2 | NA | TRBJ2-3 | TRBV5-4 | CASSLPTSGVTDTQYF | TGTGCCAGCAGCTTGCCCACTAGCGGAGTCACAGATACGCAGTATTTT
NA | NA | TRBJ2-3 | TRBV29-1 | CSGESDTQYF | TGCAGCGGGGAGTCAGATACGCAGTATTTT
TRBD1 | NA | TRBJ1-5 | TRBV5-8 | CASSFSGGALQPQHF | TGTGCCAGCAGCTTCTCAGGGGGCGCGTTACAGCCCCAGCATTTT
TRBD1 | few | TRBJ1-2 | TRBV7-8 | CASSPGTALQYYGYTF | TGTGCCAGCAGCCCGGGGACAGCGTTACAATACTATGGCTACACCTTC
TRBD1 | NA | TRBJ2-7 | TRBV5-4 | CASSARDRGIYEQYF | TGTGCCAGCAGCGCCCGGGACAGGGGAATCTACGAGCAGTACTTC
TRBD1 | NA | TRBJ1-5 | TRBV30 | CAWGQGARQPQHF | TGTGCCTGGGGACAGGGGGCACGACAGCCCCAGCATTTT
NA | NA | TRBJ1-5 | TRBV6-6 | CASRHSNQPQHF | TGTGCCAGCAGACACAGCAATCAGCCCCAGCATTTT
TRBD1 | NA | TRBJ2-7 | TRBV19 | CASSARDRGSEEQYF | TGTGCCAGTAGTGCCCGGGACAGGGGATCAGAAGAGCAGTACTTC
TRBD1 | few | TRBJ2-5 | TRBV29-1 | CSVEELGQGTRETQYF | TGCAGCGTTGAAGAGCTGGGACAGGGAACAAGAGAGACCCAGTACTTC
NA | NA | TRBJ2-5 | TRBV5-1 | CASSPYQETQYF | TGCGCCAGCAGCCCGTACCAAGAGACCCAGTACTTC
TRBD2 | NA | TRBJ2-7 | TRBV14 | CASSQAGTSIYEQYF | TGTGCCAGCAGCCAGGCCGGGACTAGCATTTACGAGCAGTACTTC
TRBD1 | NA | TRBJ1-2 | TRBV15 | CATSRDPRGNGYTF | TGTGCCACCAGCAGAGATCCCAGGGGGAATGGCTACACCTTC
TRBD1 | NA | TRBJ2-7 | TRBV25-1 | CASSEGTGVYEQYF | TGTGCCAGCAGTGAAGGGACAGGAGTCTACGAGCAGTACTTC
NA | once | TRBJ2-7 | TRBV5-1 | CASSLNSVSYEQYF | TGCGCCAGCAGCTTGAATAGCGTCTCCTACGAGCAGTACTTC
NA | few | TRBJ2-1 | TRBV5-8 | CASSSGLSSYNEQFF | TGTGCCAGCAGCTCAGGACTGAGCTCCTACAATGAGCAGTTCTTC
TRBD1 | NA | TRBJ1-1 | TRBV27 | CASRQGTEAFF | TGTGCCAGCAGACAGGGGACTGAAGCTTTCTTT
TRBD2 | NA | TRBJ2-1 | TRBV2 | CASSEAASGNNEQFF | TGTGCCAGCAGTGAAGCGGCTAGCGGCAACAATGAGCAGTTCTTC
TRBD2 | NA | TRBJ2-6 | TRBV5-1 | CASTKLAGGSGANVLTF | TGCGCCAGCACCAAACTAGCGGGAGGCTCTGGGGCCAACGTCCTGACTTTC
TRBD2 | few | TRBJ2-1 | TRBV19 | CASSIRASGNEQFF | TGTGCCAGTAGTATACGGGCTAGCGGCAATGAGCAGTTCTTC